These 28 T cell receptor beta chains were all obtained from the same sample, sequenced in a study of T cell repertoires in cytomegalovirus infection. Their cognate antigens are unknown. TCRdb analysed the reads with MiXCR anew, one entry per CDR3 protein. The sample has 300,000 to 400,000 distinct CDR3 sequences; about 27% are singletons. Sample: cultured PBMCs, taken from culture after CMV antigen stimulation. The receptor set was obtained from a human donor in good health (CMV status not recorded). Some clones in this sample may be carry-over from other donors' samples.

This clonotype appeared a few times. This chain connects TRBV28 to TRBJ1-1; no firm D call. The CDR3 sequence is 13 residues long. V dropped 7 bases and J dropped 6 bases, with 15 bases sitting between them. CDR1 is MDHEN and CDR2 is SYDVKM in the germline V gene. The DNA for the CDR3 is TGTGCCAGCACCGTTTCCGCCGGGGCTGAAGCTTTCTTT. Protein sequence: CASTVSAGAEAFF.

The chain recombines TRBV7-6 with TRBJ1-5, with 8 nucleotides matching TRBD1. The CDR3 contains 16 residues. In germline, CDR1 is SGHVS, CDR2 FNYEAQ. V gave up 3 bases and J gave up 1 base; unmatched junction bases: 5. DNA of the CDR3: TGTGCCAGCAGCTTGTCAGGGGGCAAGAGCAATCAGCCCCAGCATTTT. This gives the protein CASSLSGGKSNQPQHF.

The rearrangement links TRBV29-1 to TRBJ2-5; possible D gene TRBD2, 5 bases. From germline, CDR1 is SQVTM and CDR2 ANQGSEA. The CDR3 totals 14 residues. The ends were cut back, 3 bases at V and 5 bases at J, with 16 bases in the middle. The DNA of the CDR3 is TGCAGCGTTGATCTTGGCAGGCCGGGGGAGACCCAGTACTTC. Residues: CSVDLGRPGETQYF.

The chain combines TRBV6-1 with TRBJ2-6; no clear D gene. Germline CDR1 MNHNS, CDR2 SASEGT. V lost 5 bases, J lost 0 bases, and 17 bases lay in between. This CDR3 has 18 amino acids. In nucleotides, the CDR3 is TGTGCCAGCAGTCCTTACCACATTTTAAGCTCTGGGGCCAACGTCCTGACTTTC. Amino acids: CASSPYHILSSGANVLTF.

This clonotype was seen a handful of times. The chain employs TRBV5-6 and TRBJ1-1; 7 bases are shared with TRBD1. Trimming removed 4 bases from V and 3 bases from J; junction bases left unmatched: 9. There are 15 residues in the CDR3. Germline CDR1 is SGHDT and CDR2 is YYEEEE. The CDR3 protein is CASSPQGRGYTEAFF. CDR3 nucleotide sequence: TGTGCCAGCAGCCCACAGGGGAGGGGGTACACTGAAGCTTTCTTT.

The V call is TRBV20-1, the J call TRBJ1-2; no clear D. Germline V gene sequence: CDR1 DFQATT, CDR2 SNEGSKA (reference sequence). V was cut by 5 bases and J by 6 bases, with 16 bases left in between. This CDR3 has 13 amino acids. The CDR3 loop is CSAARGLEDGYTF. For the CDR3, the DNA is TGCAGTGCTGCGCGGGGTTTGGAGGATGGCTACACCTTC.

This clonotype was picked up a small number of times. This chain uses TRBV27 with TRBJ2-6; no reliable D call. Trimming cost V 2 bases and J 0 bases, with 11 bases left between them. Germline lookup yields CDR1 MNHEY and CDR2 SMNVEV (reference sequence). This CDR3 is 17 amino acids long. The DNA for the CDR3 is TGTGCCAGCAGTTTAAGCCCACTTATCTCTGGGGCCAACGTCCTGACTTTC. It is translated as CASSLSPLISGANVLTF.

Many counts were recorded for this clonotype. CDR3: CAISPNDREGETQYF. CDR3 DNA: TGTGCCATCAGTCCTAACGACAGGGAGGGGGAGACCCAGTACTTC. The chain is built from TRBV10-3 and TRBJ2-5; D possibly uses TRBD1 or TRBD2 (7 bases each). CDR1 is ENHRY and CDR2 is SYGVKD in the germline V gene. The CDR3 is 15 residues long. Trimming stripped 5 bases from V and 5 bases from J, with 18 bases between.

CDR3 amino acids: CSVVQGYFQPQHF. The CDR3 DNA is TGCAGCGTTGTTCAGGGGTACTTTCAGCCCCAGCATTTT. The chain combines TRBV29-1 with TRBJ1-5; a possible D gene is TRBD1 (6 bases). The CDR3 spans 13 residues. V lost 4 bases to trimming and J lost 6 bases, with 13 bases between them. Germline CDR1 reads SQVTM; CDR2 reads ANQGSEA.

This clonotype was seen many times. The gene calls are TRBV20-1 and TRBJ2-4; 7 bases are a match to TRBD2. The germline gives CDR1 DFQATT, CDR2 SNEGSKA (reference sequence). The CDR3 has 15 amino acids. Trimming at V came to 4 bases and at J to 9 bases, leaving 15 bases not matched to a gene. DNA for the CDR3: TGCAGTGCTATGAGCCACGGGGGATCGGGAGGCATTCAGTACTTC. Its protein product is CSAMSHGGSGGIQYF.

This clonotype was recorded only once. The chain links TRBV19 to TRBJ1-5, with D possibly TRBD1 on 6 matching bases. Germline V lookup: CDR1 LNHDA, CDR2 SQIVND (reference sequence). V was cut by 3 bases and J by 1 base, with 10 bases left in between. This CDR3 contains 15 residues. The CDR3 coding sequence is TGTGCCAGTAGTATGGTCACAGGGAGCAATCAGCCCCAGCATTTT. This encodes CASSMVTGSNQPQHF.

This clonotype was counted a single time. V usage is TRBV10-3 and J usage is TRBJ1-1; 7 bases map to TRBD1. V shed 2 bases and J 3 bases; nucleotides not matched to a gene: 9. Germline V CDR1 and CDR2: ENHRY, SYGVKD. This CDR3 has 16 amino acids. CDR3 loop: CAISEGQGGRDTEAFF. In DNA, the CDR3 is TGTGCCATCAGTGAGGGGCAGGGGGGAAGGGACACTGAAGCTTTCTTT.

This sequence joins TRBV7-9 and TRBJ1-2; D may be TRBD1 (6 bases). This CDR3 contains 15 residues. Germline loops: CDR1 SEHNR, CDR2 FQNEAQ (reference sequence). Trimming cost V 5 bases and J 0 bases, with 13 bases left between them. CDR3 DNA: TGTGCCAGCAGCGCCCGGGACACCGCTAACTATGGCTACACCTTC. It encodes CASSARDTANYGYTF.

The chain employs TRBV2 and TRBJ2-6; D remains ambiguous. CDR1 is SNHLY and CDR2 is FYNNEI in the germline V gene. V gave up 6 bases and J gave up 2 bases, with 11 bases separating them. The CDR3 extends over 15 amino acids. The CDR3 nucleotides are TGTGCCAGCAGGGCTACAACAACTGGGGCCAACGTCCTGACTTTC. Residues: CASRATTTGANVLTF.

This clonotype was detected ten times or more. The V call is TRBV7-2, the J call TRBJ1-2; no clear D gene. Trimming took 1 base from V and 2 from J, leaving 8 bases between them. Germline-derived CDR1 and CDR2 are SGHTA and FQGNSA. The length of the CDR3 is 14 residues. CDR3 loop: CASSLVGVNYGYTF. As DNA, the CDR3 is TGTGCCAGCAGCTTAGTAGGTGTAAACTATGGCTACACCTTC.

This clonotype was seen many times. The CDR3 bases are TGTGCCATCAGTGAGTCGTACCGGGACAGCTATGGCTACACCTTC. This encodes CAISESYRDSYGYTF. The chain has TRBV10-3 and TRBJ1-2; TRBD1 aligns across 7 bases. Germline loops: CDR1 ENHRY, CDR2 SYGVKD. With 0 bases clipped from V and 4 bases from J, the junction kept 5 bases outside the gene matches. There are 15 residues in the CDR3.

This chain uses TRBV29-1 with TRBJ1-2; the match to TRBD1 covers 7 bases. From germline, CDR1 is SQVTM and CDR2 ANQGSEA. The junction had 8 bases not matched to a gene; V was cut back by 4 bases and J by 6 bases. The CDR3 has 13 residues. CDR3 amino acids: CSVGIRDSNGYTF. The CDR3 nucleotides are TGCAGCGTTGGAATCCGGGACAGCAATGGCTACACCTTC.

In its sample, this clonotype was seen many times. The V and J genes are TRBV18 and TRBJ1-2; TRBD1 matches 7 bases. This CDR3 is built from 16 residues. From germline, CDR1 is KGHSH and CDR2 LQKENI. With V trimmed by 8 bases and J by 0 bases, 12 bases remained unmatched. The CDR3 nucleotides are TGTGCCAGCACAAACCTCGGACAGGCAACTAACTATGGCTACACCTTC. Protein: CASTNLGQATNYGYTF.

Regarding this clonotype: Sequence at one end of the junction differs from germline and may be a read error. The chain joins TRBV4-1 to TRBJ2-2; D possibly uses TRBD1 or TRBD2 (6 bases each). This CDR3 contains 17 residues. Looked up from germline, CDR1 is MGHRA and CDR2 is YSYEKL. The CDR3 sequence is CASSQDSGGQGPGELFF. The DNA for the CDR3 is TGTGCCAGCAGCCAAGATTCCGGGGGCCAAGGACCCGGGGAGCTGTTTTTT.

This clonotype was recorded only once. CDR3 coding DNA: TGCGCCAGCAGCTTGATGGACAGGAACACTGAAGCTTTCTTT. Translated: CASSLMDRNTEAFF. The rearrangement uses TRBV5-1 and TRBJ1-1; tentative D call: TRBD1 (6 bases). The ends were cut back, 1 base at V and 1 base at J, with 8 bases in the middle. The length of the CDR3 is 14 residues. The germline CDR1 and CDR2 sequences are SGHRS and YFSETQ.

The V and J genes are TRBV27 and TRBJ2-5; D gene uncertain. The V gene's germline CDR1 is MNHEY and CDR2 SMNVEV (reference sequence). The CDR3 spans 13 residues. Between the trimmed V and J ends, which lost 6 bases and 0 bases, there was a span of 8 bases. CDR3 DNA sequence: TGTGCCAGCAGCCAACTAAACCAAGAGACCCAGTACTTC. This gives the protein CASSQLNQETQYF.

This clonotype was counted between two and nine times. This chain joins TRBV2 and TRBJ1-5; perhaps TRBD1 as D (6 bases). V dropped 4 bases and J dropped 2 bases, with 9 bases sitting between them. From germline, CDR1 is SNHLY and CDR2 FYNNEI. The CDR3 runs 14 residues. The CDR3: CASSVGGGNQPQHF. The DNA of the CDR3 is TGTGCCAGCAGTGTAGGGGGAGGCAATCAGCCCCAGCATTTT.

This clonotype showed up just a few times. The gene calls are TRBV6-1 and TRBJ2-7; TRBD2 matches 8 bases. The CDR3 totals 15 residues. The junction had 11 bases not matched to a gene; V was cut back by 3 bases and J by 7 bases. The germline gives CDR1 MNHNS, CDR2 SASEGT. The CDR3 region has the DNA TGTGCCAGCAGTGATTCGCCGGGAGGGCCGGGAGAGCAGTACTTC. It specifies CASSDSPGGPGEQYF.

This chain joins TRBV5-3 and TRBJ2-1; TRBD2 matches 8 bases. TRBV5-3 falls under the ORF class, with uncertain function. With V trimmed by 8 bases and J by 5 bases, 12 bases remained unmatched. The CDR3 contains 15 residues. CDR3 amino acids: CASTLRAGGNNEQFF. The CDR3 bases are TGTGCCAGCACCCTTAGGGCGGGAGGCAACAATGAGCAGTTCTTC.

This clonotype was recorded a few times. V usage is TRBV7-3 and J usage is TRBJ2-1; 11 bases line up with TRBD2. The CDR3 extends over 16 amino acids. Germline V gene sequence: CDR1 SGHTA, CDR2 FQGTGA. The V and J ends lost 5 bases and 6 bases, in that order; junction bases with no gene match: 9. CDR3: CASSPSSGGASNEQFF. CDR3 nucleotides: TGTGCCAGCAGCCCCAGTAGCGGGGGGGCCAGCAATGAGCAGTTCTTC. Full variable domain (rest looked up from reference TRBV7-3 and TRBJ2-1): GAGVSQTPSNKVTEKGKYVELRCDPISGHTALYWYRQSLGQGPEFLIYFQGTGAADDSGLPNDRFFAVRPEGSVSTLKIQRTERGDSAVYLCASSPSSGGASNEQFFGPGTRLTVL.

The chain employs TRBV12-3 or TRBV12-4 and TRBJ1-2; 7 positions agree with TRBD1. Germline trimming cut 7 bases from V and 8 bases from J; bases unmatched to any gene: 22. CDR3 length: 17 residues. The CDR3 DNA sequence: TGTGCCAGCACCCAAAGGGGGCCGAACAAATCAGGCCCGGGCTACACCTTC. It is translated as CASTQRGPNKSGPGYTF.

This clonotype was observed a single time. At one end, the junction sequence differs from germline, possibly due to a read error. In DNA form, the CDR3 reads TGTGCCAGCAGCCGGGACAGATCGGCAACTAATGAAAGACTGTTTTTT. Its protein is CASSRDRSATNERLFF. V usage is TRBV7-9 and J usage is TRBJ1-4, with 7 positions matching TRBD1. The CDR3 runs to 16 residues. Germline assignment: CDR1 SEHNR and CDR2 FQNEAQ (reference sequence).

In this sample, this clonotype turned up a few times. The chain combines TRBV10-3 with TRBJ1-3; TRBD1 matches 10 bases. The ends lost 6 bases at V and 2 bases at J; junction bases unmatched: 4. Germline-derived CDR1 and CDR2 are ENHRY and SYGVKD. The CDR3 contains 15 residues. The CDR3 bases are TGTGCCATCAGCCTGACAGGGGGCACTGGAAACACCATATATTTT. Its protein product is CAISLTGGTGNTIYF.